This TCR beta chain was captured in a study of blood T cell repertoires in COVID-19. On the study more broadly: The cDNA or gDNA used as material had been derived from T cells, B-cell-depleted T cells, or PBMCs.

The study assigned cohorts using participant-reported clinical history. In the study's own analysis: Reference gene primer amplification in the assay estimated nucleated cell counts. Sequencing was performed with immunoSEQ multiplex PCR; in TCRdb, only in-frame clones are kept and a portion is missing. V and J calls and clone size are those listed in that table; D and trimming were worked out from the DNA. The data contain some 350,000 clones, 80% to 90% of them singletons. Between the trimmed V and J ends, which lost 4 bases and 2 bases, there was a span of 8 bases. This CDR3 has 13 residues. Germline-derived CDR1 and CDR2 are KGHSH and LQKENI.

The specimen sequenced was PBMCs or T cells enriched from blood (not recorded which). The sequence was obtained from a man aged 25 to 40 who had recovered from COVID-19. This chain connects TRBV18 to TRBJ1-2; D gene unclear. CDR3 nucleotide sequence: TGTGCCAGCTCACACGGCGGGAACTATGGCTACACCTTC. Its protein is CASSHGGNYGYTF.